This T cell receptor beta chain is drawn from a study of blood T cell repertoires in COVID-19. Study-wide background: Spain, Italy and the United States supplied samples that represented acute and convalescent COVID-19. The cDNA or gDNA used as material had been derived from T cells, B-cell-depleted T cells, or PBMCs.

Original processing methods: Amplified reference gene primers provided the basis for estimating nucleated cell counts. Profiled with immunoSEQ multiplex PCR; TCRdb holds only in-frame clones, not every one. The D gene and trimming were derived from the DNA, and the V and J assignments and clone size from that table. The sample records some 210,000 clones, about 76% being singletons. Clinical histories supplied by participants themselves formed the basis of cohort assignment. This clone was found once. The CDR3 runs 13 residues. Germline CDR1 SQVTM, CDR2 ANQGSEA. The V gene is TRBV29-1, the J gene TRBJ2-1; possible D gene TRBD1, 5 bases. This receptor was taken from a woman between 50 and 59 years old with acute COVID-19. The sample was PBMCs or T cells enriched from blood (not recorded which). CDR3 sequence reads: CTGKKGSYNEQFF. In DNA form, the CDR3 reads TGCACAGGGAAGAAGGGGTCCTACAATGAGCAGTTCTTC.